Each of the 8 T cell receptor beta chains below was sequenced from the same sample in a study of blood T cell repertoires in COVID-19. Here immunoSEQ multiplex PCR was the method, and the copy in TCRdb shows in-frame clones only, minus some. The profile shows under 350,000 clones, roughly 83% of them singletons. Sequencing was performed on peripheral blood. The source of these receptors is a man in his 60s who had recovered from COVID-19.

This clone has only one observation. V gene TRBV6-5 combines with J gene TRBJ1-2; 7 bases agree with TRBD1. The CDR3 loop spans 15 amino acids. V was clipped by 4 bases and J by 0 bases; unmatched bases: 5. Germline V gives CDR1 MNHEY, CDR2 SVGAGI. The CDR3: CASSSGQIANYGYTF. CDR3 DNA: TGTGCCAGCAGTTCGGGACAGATAGCTAACTATGGCTACACCTTC.

CDR3 amino acids: CASSRAGGTDTQYF. The CDR3, as DNA: TGTGCCAGCAGCCGGGCGGGAGGGACAGATACGCAGTATTTT. V and J are TRBV3-1 (or the pseudogene TRBV3-2) and TRBJ2-3; 9 positions agree with TRBD2. The trim removed 4 bases at V and 3 bases at J, leaving 2 bases unmatched. Germline V gene data show CDR1 as LGHDT and CDR2 as YNNKEL (reference sequence). CDR3 length equals 14 residues.

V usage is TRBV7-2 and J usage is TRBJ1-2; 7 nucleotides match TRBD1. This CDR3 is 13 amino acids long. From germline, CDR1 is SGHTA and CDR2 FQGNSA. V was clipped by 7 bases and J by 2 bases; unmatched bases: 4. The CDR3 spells CASKTGQNYGYTF. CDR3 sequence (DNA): TGTGCCAGCAAGACGGGACAGAACTATGGCTACACCTTC.

The CDR3 DNA is TGTGCCAGCTCACCACCATTGAGAGGGAGTTACAATGAGCAGTTCTTC. Its translation is CASSPPLRGSYNEQFF. The chain carries TRBV18 and TRBJ2-1, with a tentative D call TRBD2 (5 bases). The CDR3 loop spans 16 amino acids. V shed 0 bases and J shed 4 bases, with 13 bases lying between them. The germline V gene has CDR1 KGHSH and CDR2 LQKENI.

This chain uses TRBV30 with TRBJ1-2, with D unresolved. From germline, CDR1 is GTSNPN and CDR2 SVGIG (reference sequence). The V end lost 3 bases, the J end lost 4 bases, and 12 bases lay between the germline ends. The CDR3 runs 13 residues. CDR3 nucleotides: TGTGCCTGGAGGGACCGGACTGGCTATGGCTACACCTTC. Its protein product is CAWRDRTGYGYTF.

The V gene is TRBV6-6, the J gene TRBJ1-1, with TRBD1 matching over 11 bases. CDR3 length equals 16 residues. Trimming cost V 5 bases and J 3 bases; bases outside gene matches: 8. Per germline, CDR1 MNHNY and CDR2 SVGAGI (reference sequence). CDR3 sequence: CASSLGQGAGYTEAFF. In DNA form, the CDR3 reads TGTGCCAGCAGTCTCGGACAGGGGGCCGGGTACACTGAAGCTTTCTTT.

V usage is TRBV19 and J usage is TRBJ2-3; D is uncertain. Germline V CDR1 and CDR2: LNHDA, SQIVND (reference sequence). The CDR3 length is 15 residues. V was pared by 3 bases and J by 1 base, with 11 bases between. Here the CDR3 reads CASSIAQSGTDTQYF. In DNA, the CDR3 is TGTGCCAGTAGTATTGCACAGTCAGGCACAGATACGCAGTATTTT.

The DNA for the CDR3 is TGTGCCAGCTCACCAACCGAGCAGGCGATCTCCTACGAGCAGTACTTC. Residues: CASSPTEQAISYEQYF. This chain uses TRBV18 with TRBJ2-7; D is unclear. Germline V gene lookup returns CDR1 KGHSH and CDR2 LQKENI. With 2 bases removed from V and 0 bases from J, the gap between germline ends came to 14 bases. The CDR3 extends over 16 amino acids.